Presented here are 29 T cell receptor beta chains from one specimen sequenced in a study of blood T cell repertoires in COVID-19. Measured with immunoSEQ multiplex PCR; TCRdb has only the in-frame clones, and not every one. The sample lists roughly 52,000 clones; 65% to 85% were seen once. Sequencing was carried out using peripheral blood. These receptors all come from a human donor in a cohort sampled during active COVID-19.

CDR3 sequence (DNA): TGTGCCAGCAGTCCGGGACAGTTTAGCACAGATACGCAGTATTTT. It specifies CASSPGQFSTDTQYF. The chain has TRBV27 and TRBJ2-3; 7 nucleotides align to TRBD1. Trimming at V came to 5 bases and at J to 0 bases, leaving 5 bases not matched to a gene. This CDR3 region has 15 residues. The germline CDR1 and CDR2 sequences are MNHEY and SMNVEV (reference sequence).

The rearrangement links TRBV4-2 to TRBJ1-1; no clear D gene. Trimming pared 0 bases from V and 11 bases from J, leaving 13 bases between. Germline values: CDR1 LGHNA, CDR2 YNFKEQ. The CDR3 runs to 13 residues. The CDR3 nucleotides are TGTGCCAGCAGCCAAGAGAGTTTTCTCGTGGCTTTCTTT. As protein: CASSQESFLVAFF.

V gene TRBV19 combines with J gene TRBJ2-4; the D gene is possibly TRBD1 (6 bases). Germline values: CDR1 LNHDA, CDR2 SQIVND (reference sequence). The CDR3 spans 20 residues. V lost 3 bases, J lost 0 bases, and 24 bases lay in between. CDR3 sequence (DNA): TGTGCCAGTAGTATTCAACCGACAGGAAAGGGATTCGTAGCCAAAAACATTCAGTACTTC. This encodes CASSIQPTGKGFVAKNIQYF.

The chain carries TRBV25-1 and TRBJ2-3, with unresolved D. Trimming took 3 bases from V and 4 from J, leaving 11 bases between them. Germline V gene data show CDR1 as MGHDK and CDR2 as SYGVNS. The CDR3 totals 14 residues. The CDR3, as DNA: TGTGCCAGCAGTGACCCCCATCCCCCAGATACGCAGTATTTT. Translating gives CASSDPHPPDTQYF. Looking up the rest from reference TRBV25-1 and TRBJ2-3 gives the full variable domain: EADIYQTPRYLVIGTGKKITLECSQTMGHDKMYWYQQDPGMELHLIHYSYGVNSTEKGDLSSESTVSRIRTEHFPLTLESARPSHTSQYLCASSDPHPPDTQYFGPGTRLTVL.

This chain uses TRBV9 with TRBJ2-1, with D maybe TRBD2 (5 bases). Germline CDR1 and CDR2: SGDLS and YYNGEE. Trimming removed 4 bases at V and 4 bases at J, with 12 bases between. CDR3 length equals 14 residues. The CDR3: CASSQSGVYNEQFF. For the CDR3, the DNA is TGTGCCAGCAGCCAATCCGGGGTATACAATGAGCAGTTCTTC.

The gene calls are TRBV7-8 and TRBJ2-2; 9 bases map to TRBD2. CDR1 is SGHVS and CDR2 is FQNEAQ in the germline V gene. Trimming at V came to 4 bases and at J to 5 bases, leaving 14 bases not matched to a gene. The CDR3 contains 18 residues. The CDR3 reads CASSSFAGGGTLTGELFF. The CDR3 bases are TGTGCCAGCAGCTCTTTCGCGGGGGGGGGCACACTAACCGGGGAGCTGTTTTTT.

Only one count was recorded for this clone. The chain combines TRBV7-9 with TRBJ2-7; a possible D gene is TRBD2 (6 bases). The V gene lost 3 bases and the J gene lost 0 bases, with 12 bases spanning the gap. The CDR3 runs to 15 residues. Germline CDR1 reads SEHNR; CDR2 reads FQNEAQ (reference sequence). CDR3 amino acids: CASSLGAGNSYEQYF. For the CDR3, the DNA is TGTGCCAGCAGCTTGGGAGCGGGTAACTCCTACGAGCAGTACTTC.

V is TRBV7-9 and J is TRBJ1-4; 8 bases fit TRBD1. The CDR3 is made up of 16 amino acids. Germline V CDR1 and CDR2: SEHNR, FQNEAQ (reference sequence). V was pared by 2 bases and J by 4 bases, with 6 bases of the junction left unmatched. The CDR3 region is CASSLTDRVYNEKLFF. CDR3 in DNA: TGTGCCAGCAGCTTAACGGACAGGGTTTATAATGAAAAACTGTTTTTT.

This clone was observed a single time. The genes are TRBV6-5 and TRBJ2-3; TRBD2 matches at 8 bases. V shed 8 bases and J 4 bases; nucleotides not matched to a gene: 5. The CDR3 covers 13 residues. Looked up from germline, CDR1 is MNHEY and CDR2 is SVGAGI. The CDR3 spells CASRRGVADTQYF. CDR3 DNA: TGTGCCAGCCGGCGGGGGGTGGCAGATACGCAGTATTTT.

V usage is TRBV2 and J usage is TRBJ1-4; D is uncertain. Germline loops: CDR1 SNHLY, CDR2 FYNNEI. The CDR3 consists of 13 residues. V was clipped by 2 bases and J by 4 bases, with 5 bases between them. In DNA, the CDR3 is TGTGCCAGCAGTGAACAGATTAATGAAAAACTGTTTTTT. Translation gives CASSEQINEKLFF.

DNA of the CDR3: TGCGCCTCCGGATGGGGGGGATCCTACAATGAGCAGTTCTTC. It yields the protein CASGWGGSYNEQFF. V is TRBV5-1 and J is TRBJ2-1; 7 nucleotides match TRBD2. Trimming took 10 bases from V and 1 from J; bases not matched to a gene: 8. The CDR3 is 14 residues long. Germline-derived CDR1 and CDR2 are SGHRS and YFSETQ.

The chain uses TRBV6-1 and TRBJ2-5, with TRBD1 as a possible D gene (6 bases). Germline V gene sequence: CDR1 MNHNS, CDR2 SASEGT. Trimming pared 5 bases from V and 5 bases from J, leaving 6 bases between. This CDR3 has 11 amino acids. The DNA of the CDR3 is TGTGCCAGCAGTCAGGGGGAGACCCAGTACTTC. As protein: CASSQGETQYF.

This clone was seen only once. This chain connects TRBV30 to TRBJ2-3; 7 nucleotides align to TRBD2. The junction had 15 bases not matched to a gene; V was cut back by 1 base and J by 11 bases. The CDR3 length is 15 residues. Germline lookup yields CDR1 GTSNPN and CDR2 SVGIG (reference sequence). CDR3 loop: CAWSGGMTSGVGQYF. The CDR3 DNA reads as TGTGCCTGGAGTGGGGGAATGACCAGCGGGGTGGGGCAGTATTTT. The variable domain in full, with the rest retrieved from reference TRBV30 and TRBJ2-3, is SQTIHQWPATLVQPVGSPLSLECTVEGTSNPNLYWYRQAAGRGLQLLFYSVGIGQISSEVPQNLSASRPQDRQFILSSKKLLLSDSGFYLCAWSGGMTSGVGQYFGPGTRLTVL.

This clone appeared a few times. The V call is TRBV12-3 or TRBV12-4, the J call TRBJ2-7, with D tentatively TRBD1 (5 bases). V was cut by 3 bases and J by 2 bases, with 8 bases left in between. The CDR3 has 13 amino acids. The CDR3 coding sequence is TGTGCCAGCAGTTTCGACAGCCCCTACGAGCAGTACTTC. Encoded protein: CASSFDSPYEQYF.

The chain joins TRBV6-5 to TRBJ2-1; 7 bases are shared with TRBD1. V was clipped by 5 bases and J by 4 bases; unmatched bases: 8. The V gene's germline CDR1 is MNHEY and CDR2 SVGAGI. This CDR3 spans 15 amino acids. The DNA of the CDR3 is TGTGCCAGCAGTCGCCCGGGACAGAATTACAATGAGCAGTTCTTC. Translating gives CASSRPGQNYNEQFF.

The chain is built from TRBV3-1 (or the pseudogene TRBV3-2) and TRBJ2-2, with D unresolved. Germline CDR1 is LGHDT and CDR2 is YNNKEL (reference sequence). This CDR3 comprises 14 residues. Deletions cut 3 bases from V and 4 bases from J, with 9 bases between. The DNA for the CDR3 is TGTGCCAGCAGCCAGGCCGGGTTCACCGGGGAGCTGTTTTTT. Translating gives CASSQAGFTGELFF.

In DNA form, the CDR3 reads TGTGCCAGCAGCTTAGGGCGGGGGCCCCCTAATACGCAGTATTTT. It codes for CASSLGRGPPNTQYF. The chain carries TRBV7-9 and TRBJ2-3, with D possibly TRBD2 on 7 matching bases. Deletions cut 1 base from V and 7 bases from J, with 15 bases between. The V gene's germline CDR1 is SEHNR and CDR2 FQNEAQ (reference sequence). CDR3 length: 15 amino acids.

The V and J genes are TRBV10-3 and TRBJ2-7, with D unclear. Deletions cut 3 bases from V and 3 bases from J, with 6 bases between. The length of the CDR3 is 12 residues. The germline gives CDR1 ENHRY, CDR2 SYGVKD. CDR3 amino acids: CAISDSSYEQYF. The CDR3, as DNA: TGTGCCATCAGTGACTCCAGCTACGAGCAGTACTTC.

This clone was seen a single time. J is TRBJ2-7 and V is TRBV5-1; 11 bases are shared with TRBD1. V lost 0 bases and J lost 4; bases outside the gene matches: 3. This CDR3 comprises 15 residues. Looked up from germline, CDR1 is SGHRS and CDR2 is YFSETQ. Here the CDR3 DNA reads TGCGCCAGCAGCTTGGCCGGGACAGGGGGATACGAGCAGTACTTC. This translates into CASSLAGTGGYEQYF.

The chain's CDR3 is CASSLDAVSPGVTQYF. The CDR3 DNA follows: TGTGCCAGCAGCTTAGATGCCGTTTCGCCCGGTGTTACGCAGTATTTT. This chain links TRBV7-6 with TRBJ2-3, with no clear D. The ends were cut back, 1 base at V and 8 bases at J, with 19 bases in the middle. Germline V lookup: CDR1 SGHVS, CDR2 FNYEAQ. CDR3 size: 16 residues.

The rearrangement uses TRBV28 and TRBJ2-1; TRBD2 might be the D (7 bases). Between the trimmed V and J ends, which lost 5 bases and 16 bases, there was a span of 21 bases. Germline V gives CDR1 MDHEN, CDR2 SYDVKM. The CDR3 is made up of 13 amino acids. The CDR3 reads CASSPEWGGGPFF. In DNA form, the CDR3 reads TGTGCCAGCAGTCCAGAGTGGGGCGGGGGCCCTTTCTTC.

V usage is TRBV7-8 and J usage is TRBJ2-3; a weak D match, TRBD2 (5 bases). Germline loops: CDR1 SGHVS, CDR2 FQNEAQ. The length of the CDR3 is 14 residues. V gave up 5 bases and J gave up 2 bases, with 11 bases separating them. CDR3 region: CASSVGSSTDTQYF. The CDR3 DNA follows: TGTGCCAGCAGCGTAGGGAGTTCCACAGATACGCAGTATTTT.

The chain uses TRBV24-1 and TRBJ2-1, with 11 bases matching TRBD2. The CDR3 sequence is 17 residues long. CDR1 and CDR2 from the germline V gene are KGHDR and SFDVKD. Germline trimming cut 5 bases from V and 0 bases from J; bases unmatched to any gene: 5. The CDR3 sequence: CATSGTSGLSSYNEQFF. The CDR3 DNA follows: TGTGCCACCAGTGGGACTAGCGGGCTTAGCTCCTACAATGAGCAGTTCTTC.

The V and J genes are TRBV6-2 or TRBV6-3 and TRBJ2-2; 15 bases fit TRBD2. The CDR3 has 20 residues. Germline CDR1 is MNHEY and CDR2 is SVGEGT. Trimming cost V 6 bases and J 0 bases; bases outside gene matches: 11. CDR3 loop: CASSLISGLAGGSNTGELFF. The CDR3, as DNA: TGTGCCAGCAGCCTGATTTCGGGACTAGCGGGGGGCTCGAACACCGGGGAGCTGTTTTTT.

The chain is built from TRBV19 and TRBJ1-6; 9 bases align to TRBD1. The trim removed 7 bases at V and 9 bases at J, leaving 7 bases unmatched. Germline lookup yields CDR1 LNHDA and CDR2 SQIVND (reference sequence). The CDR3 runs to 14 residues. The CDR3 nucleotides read TGTGCCAGTAAGGTGGGACAGGGTGTTTCACCCCTCCACTTT. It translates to CASKVGQGVSPLHF.

The CDR3 here is CASSLSMNTEAFF. The CDR3 DNA reads TGTGCCAGCAGCTTATCCATGAACACTGAAGCTTTCTTT. V gene TRBV7-3 combines with J gene TRBJ1-1; D gene unclear. This CDR3 has 13 residues. V was trimmed by 2 bases and J by 0 bases, leaving 4 bases between them. Germline CDR1 reads SGHTA; CDR2 reads FQGTGA.

The CDR3 reads CASSQMTGATDTQYF. In nucleotides, the CDR3 is TGTGCCAGCAGCCAGATGACAGGGGCGACAGATACGCAGTATTTT. The V call is TRBV3-1 (or the pseudogene TRBV3-2), the J call TRBJ2-3, with 8 bases aligning to TRBD1. After removal of 3 bases from V and 3 bases from J, the junction contained 5 bases not matched to a gene. The CDR3 has 15 amino acids. Germline V CDR1 and CDR2: LGHDT, YNNKEL (reference sequence).

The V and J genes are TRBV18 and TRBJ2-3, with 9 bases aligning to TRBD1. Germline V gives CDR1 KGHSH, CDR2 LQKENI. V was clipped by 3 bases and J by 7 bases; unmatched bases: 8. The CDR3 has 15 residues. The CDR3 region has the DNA TGTGCCAGCTCACCCCGGACAGGGGTTGATAATACGCAGTATTTT. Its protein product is CASSPRTGVDNTQYF.

CDR3 coding DNA: TGTGCCAGCAGTGAAGTCATACCGAACCAGCCGGGTGGCTACACCTTC. The encoded protein is CASSEVIPNQPGGYTF. J is TRBJ1-2 and V is TRBV2; D uncertain. CDR1 SNHLY and CDR2 FYNNEI come from the germline V gene. The CDR3 consists of 16 residues. V lost 1 base to trimming and J lost 7 bases, with 19 bases between them. The variable domain in full, completed from reference TRBV2 and TRBJ1-2, reads EPEVTQTPSHQVTQMGQEVILRCVPISNHLYFYWYRQILGQKVEFLVSFYNNEISEKSEIFDDQFSVERPDGSNFTLKIRSTKLEDSAMYFCASSEVIPNQPGGYTFGSGTRLTVV.